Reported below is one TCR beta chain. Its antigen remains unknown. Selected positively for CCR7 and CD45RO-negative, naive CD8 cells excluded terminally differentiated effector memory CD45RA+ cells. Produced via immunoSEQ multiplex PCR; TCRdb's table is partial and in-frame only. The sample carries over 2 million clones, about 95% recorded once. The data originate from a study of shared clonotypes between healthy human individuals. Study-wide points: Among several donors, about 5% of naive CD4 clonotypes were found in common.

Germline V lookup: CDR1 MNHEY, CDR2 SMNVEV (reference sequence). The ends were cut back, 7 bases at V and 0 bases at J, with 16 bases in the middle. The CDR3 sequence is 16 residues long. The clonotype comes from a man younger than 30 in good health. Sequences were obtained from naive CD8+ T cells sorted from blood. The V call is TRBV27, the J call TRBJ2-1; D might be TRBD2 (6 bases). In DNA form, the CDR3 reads TGTGCCAGCACAGGCCCCGGGAGTAGCTCCTACAATGAGCAGTTCTTC. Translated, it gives CASTGPGSSSYNEQFF.